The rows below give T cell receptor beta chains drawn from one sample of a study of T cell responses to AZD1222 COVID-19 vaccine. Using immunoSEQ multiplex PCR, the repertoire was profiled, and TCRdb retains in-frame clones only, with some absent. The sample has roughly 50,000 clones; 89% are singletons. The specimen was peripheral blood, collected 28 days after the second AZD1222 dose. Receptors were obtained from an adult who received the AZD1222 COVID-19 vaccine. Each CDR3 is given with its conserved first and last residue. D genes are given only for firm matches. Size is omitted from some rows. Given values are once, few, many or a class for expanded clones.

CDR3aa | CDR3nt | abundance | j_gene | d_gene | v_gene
CATSDSGQGLSNQPQHF | TGTGCCACCAGTGACTCCGGACAGGGATTGAGCAATCAGCCCCAGCATTTT | . | TRBJ1-5 | TRBD1 | TRBV24-1
CASSVSGYSYEQYF | TGTGCCAGCAGTGTTAGCGGGTACTCCTACGAGCAGTACTTC | . | TRBJ2-7 | TRBD2 | TRBV2
CASSPQETQYF | TGTGCCAGCTCACCACAAGAGACCCAGTACTTC | once | TRBJ2-5 | . | TRBV18
CASRPDQYNEQFF | TGCGCCAGCAGACCGGACCAGTACAATGAGCAGTTCTTC | . | TRBJ2-1 | . | TRBV5-1
CSAGTGFTEAFF | TGCAGCGCCGGGACAGGGTTCACTGAAGCTTTCTTT | . | TRBJ1-1 | TRBD1 | TRBV29-1
CASSQVGQPQHF | TGTGCCAGCAGCCAAGTCGGGCAGCCCCAGCATTTT | . | TRBJ1-5 | . | TRBV3-1/TRBV3-2
CASSSGVIMGIALNTEAFF | TGTGCCAGCAGCTCAGGGGTAATTATGGGGATAGCTTTGAACACTGAAGCTTTCTTT | . | TRBJ1-1 | . | TRBV7-2
CTSSQGVGPAKNIQYF | TGCACCAGCAGCCAAGGGGTCGGTCCAGCCAAAAACATTCAGTACTTC | . | TRBJ2-4 | . | TRBV1
CASSVGAAGTHTDTQYF | TGTGCCAGCAGCGTAGGGGCGGCAGGAACACACACAGATACGCAGTATTTT | once | TRBJ2-3 | . | TRBV9
CASMGLSGRGTGELFF | TGTGCCAGCATGGGGTTGAGCGGGAGGGGCACCGGGGAGCTGTTTTTT | . | TRBJ2-2 | TRBD2 | TRBV2
CASSFKSGRDGYEQYF | TGTGCCAGTAGTTTCAAGAGCGGGAGGGACGGCTACGAGCAGTACTTC | . | TRBJ2-7 | TRBD2 | TRBV19
CASSSGRGSPEAFF | TGTGCCAGCAGCTCAGGGCGGGGGTCTCCTGAAGCTTTCTTT | once | TRBJ1-1 | . | TRBV7-2
CASSLGAGAMDIQYF | TGCGCCAGCAGCTTGGGAGCGGGAGCGATGGACATTCAGTACTTC | . | TRBJ2-4 | TRBD2 | TRBV5-1
CAWRAGRFTDTQYF | TGTGCCTGGAGGGCCGGACGCTTCACAGATACGCAGTATTTT | once | TRBJ2-3 | . | TRBV30
CASSLAEVGANYGYTF | TGTGCCAGCAGCTTGGCCGAGGTGGGAGCTAACTATGGCTACACCTTC | . | TRBJ1-2 | . | TRBV5-4
CASSFPSGRYNEQFF | TGTGCCAGCAGCTTTCCTAGCGGGAGGTACAATGAGCAGTTCTTC | . | TRBJ2-1 | TRBD2 | TRBV5-4
CASSELGRFNQPQHF | TGTGCCAGCAGTGAATTAGGGCGGTTTAATCAGCCCCAGCATTTT | . | TRBJ1-5 | . | TRBV6-1
CASSLRTGRQPQHF | TGTGCCAGCAGTTTAAGGACAGGGCGTCAGCCCCAGCATTTT | . | TRBJ1-5 | TRBD1 | TRBV27
CASSFRGRSNQPQHF | TGTGCCAGCAGCTTCCGTGGCAGAAGCAATCAGCCCCAGCATTTT | . | TRBJ1-5 | . | TRBV5-6
CASSAHRERTRLNEQFF | TGTGCCAGCAGCGCGCACAGGGAGCGGACTAGGCTCAATGAGCAGTTCTTC | . | TRBJ2-1 | . | TRBV7-8
CASSSGLADAYEQYF | TGTGCCAGCAGCTCCGGACTAGCGGACGCCTACGAGCAGTACTTC | . | TRBJ2-7 | TRBD2 | TRBV11-3
CASSYTIQVTGNTIYF | TGTGCCAGCAGCTACACCATACAGGTTACTGGAAACACCATATATTTT | . | TRBJ1-3 | . | TRBV7-8
CASSNSREGTDTQYF | TGTGCCAGCAGTAATTCGCGGGAGGGCACAGATACGCAGTATTTT | few | TRBJ2-3 | TRBD2 | TRBV6-5
CASWGNTEAFF | TGTGCCAGCTGGGGGAACACTGAAGCTTTCTTT | . | TRBJ1-1 | . | TRBV21-1
CASSYPSTGGNYGYTF | TGTGCCAGCAGTTACCCCTCGACAGGGGGTAACTATGGCTACACCTTC | once | TRBJ1-2 | TRBD1 | TRBV6-2/TRBV6-3
CASSTGTSGHILQETQYF | TGTGCCAGCAGCACCGGGACTAGCGGACATATTCTCCAAGAGACCCAGTACTTC | once | TRBJ2-5 | TRBD2 | TRBV9
CASSSHSGGLAKNIQYF | TGTGCCAGCAGCTCGCACTCAGGGGGCTTAGCCAAAAACATTCAGTACTTC | . | TRBJ2-4 | TRBD1 | TRBV13
CASKDSNSPLHF | TGTGCCAGCAAGGACAGTAATTCACCCCTCCACTTT | . | TRBJ1-6 | . | TRBV11-2
CAWSAGDRGRTYTF | TGTGCCTGGAGTGCCGGGGACAGGGGGCGGACTTACACCTTC | . | TRBJ1-2 | TRBD1 | TRBV30
CASSPGRNSPLHF | TGTGCCAGCAGCCCTGGACGGAATTCACCCCTCCACTTT | . | TRBJ1-6 | . | TRBV7-8
CASSIGTSVTYEQYF | TGTGCCAGTAGTATAGGGACTAGCGTGACCTACGAGCAGTACTTC | . | TRBJ2-7 | TRBD2 | TRBV19
CASSPGPIAREKLFF | TGTGCCAGCAGCCCGGGGCCAATAGCAAGAGAAAAACTGTTTTTT | few | TRBJ1-4 | . | TRBV11-2
CASSSETGGTGELFF | TGTGCCAGCTCATCTGAGACAGGGGGCACCGGGGAGCTGTTTTTT | . | TRBJ2-2 | TRBD1 | TRBV18
CASSVQNSGNTIYF | TGTGCCAGCAGCGTACAGAATTCTGGAAACACCATATATTTT | once | TRBJ1-3 | . | TRBV9
CASSRTQTGGYGYTF | TGTGCCAGCAGCCGCACCCAGACAGGGGGCTATGGCTACACCTTC | . | TRBJ1-2 | TRBD1 | TRBV7-2
CASSARLAGRLDEQFF | TGTGCCAGTAGTGCCAGACTAGCTGGAAGACTCGATGAGCAGTTCTTC | . | TRBJ2-1 | TRBD2 | TRBV19
CASSPAVVAGYEQYF | TGCGCCAGCAGTCCCGCCGTGGTAGCCGGCTACGAGCAGTACTTC | few | TRBJ2-7 | . | TRBV23-1
CASSIGTGLGTDTQYF | TGTGCCAGCAGCATTGGGACCGGCTTAGGTACAGATACGCAGTATTTT | . | TRBJ2-3 | . | TRBV5-6
CASSVGQIYNEQFF | TGTGCCAGCAGCGTAGGACAGATCTACAATGAGCAGTTCTTC | . | TRBJ2-1 | . | TRBV9
CASRTQTSRNEQFF | TGTGCCAGCAGGACCCAGACTAGTCGCAATGAGCAGTTCTTC | . | TRBJ2-1 | . | TRBV7-2
CASSLAVSEAFF | TGTGCCAGCAGTTTAGCCGTCTCTGAAGCTTTCTTT | . | TRBJ1-1 | . | TRBV12-3/TRBV12-4
CSVEGTGGYEQYF | TGCAGCGTTGAAGGGACAGGGGGTTACGAGCAGTACTTC | . | TRBJ2-7 | TRBD1 | TRBV29-1
CASSEAPEETLVDYGYTF | TGTGCCAGCAGTGAAGCCCCAGAAGAAACTCTTGTCGACTATGGCTACACCTTC | few | TRBJ1-2 | . | TRBV6-1
CASSQEAGGSGNTIYF | TGTGCCAGCAGCCAAGAAGCAGGGGGCTCTGGAAACACCATATATTTT | . | TRBJ1-3 | TRBD1 | TRBV3-1/TRBV3-2
CASSSHREGEAFF | TGTGCCAGCAGTTCGCACAGGGAAGGTGAAGCTTTCTTT | . | TRBJ1-1 | . | TRBV12-3/TRBV12-4
CASSLLGADTEAFF | TGCGCCAGCAGCTTGTTGGGGGCAGACACTGAAGCTTTCTTT | . | TRBJ1-1 | . | TRBV5-1
CASSLAGRQETQYF | TGCGCCAGCAGCTTGGCTGGGCGGCAAGAGACCCAGTACTTC | . | TRBJ2-5 | . | TRBV5-1
CASSLGLAATGDTQYF | TGTGCCAGCAGCTTAGGACTAGCGGCCACCGGAGATACGCAGTATTTT | . | TRBJ2-3 | TRBD2 | TRBV7-8
CASSADGEKLFF | TGTGCCAGCAGCGCAGACGGAGAAAAACTGTTTTTT | . | TRBJ1-4 | . | TRBV9
CASSQARDTAYGYTF | TGCGCCAGCAGCCAAGCCCGGGACACCGCCTATGGCTACACCTTC | . | TRBJ1-2 | . | TRBV4-3
CASRLDGYTGELFF | TGTGCCAGCAGGCTCGACGGTTACACCGGGGAGCTGTTTTTT | . | TRBJ2-2 | . | TRBV7-2
CASSIPATNEKLFF | TGTGCCAGCAGCATACCAGCAACTAATGAAAAACTGTTTTTT | once | TRBJ1-4 | . | TRBV28
CASSLGLAVYNEQFF | TGTGCCAGCAGCCTGGGACTAGCGGTCTACAATGAGCAGTTCTTC | . | TRBJ2-1 | TRBD2 | TRBV11-1
CASSKVRDRILGPRNEQFF | TGTGCCAGCAGCAAAGTTCGGGACAGGATTTTAGGACCCCGCAATGAGCAGTTCTTC | . | TRBJ2-1 | . | TRBV21-1
CASSPRDSNEKLFF | TGTGCCAGCAGCCCCCGGGACAGTAATGAAAAACTGTTTTTT | . | TRBJ1-4 | TRBD1 | TRBV3-1/TRBV3-2